This T cell receptor (beta chain) was recovered during a study of cytomegalovirus exposure and HLA in healthy donors. Findings and limits, study-wide: Whilst most TCR sequences proved rare, a subset of public TCRs occurred across many donors. It was confirmed in vitro that a few of the CMV-associated chains were specific for CMV antigens. TCR beta sequences numbering more than 15,000 were associated with HLA alleles at 0.05 false discovery rate in a later analysis.

The PCR was carried out with 60 Vbeta primers and 13 Jbeta primers. Libraries were prepared by immunoSEQ multiplex PCR; TCRdb keeps only in-frame clonotypes and omits some of them. This table has more than 80,000 clones, 65% to 75% appearing once. The CDR3 contains 17 residues. The V and J ends lost 5 bases and 4 bases, in that order; junction bases with no gene match: 15. The V gene's germline CDR1 is SGHVS and CDR2 FNYEAQ. A note on this clone: Its antigen is currently unknown.

V gene TRBV7-6 combines with J gene TRBJ1-2; 8 bases match TRBD1. The material sequenced was PBMCs. The TCR originated in a female donor in good health and CMV-seropositive. The CDR3 loop reads CASSPGGTGFISYGYTF. The CDR3 region has the DNA TGTGCCAGCAGCCCAGGGGGCACAGGGTTTATTAGCTATGGCTACACCTTC.